This TCR beta chain appears in the sequencing data of a study of PD-L1 blockade in urothelial cancer. V was pared by 4 bases and J by 6 bases, with 11 bases of the junction left unmatched. The length of the CDR3 is 16 residues. In germline, CDR1 is SGHDT, CDR2 YYEEEE. TCRdb keeps only in-frame clones here, not all; method: immunoSEQ multiplex PCR. The sample has 71,000 or so clones, about 89% seen once; the top ten hold approximately 3.2%. Material: PBMCs, obtained around atezolizumab (anti-PD-L1) treatment. The TCR originated in a man between 60 and 75 years old with urothelial cancer. The chain links TRBV5-6 to TRBJ1-4; TRBD1 matches 8 bases. CDR3 in amino acids: CASSPRTGKGDEKLFF. Written as DNA, the CDR3 is TGTGCCAGCAGCCCCCGGACAGGGAAAGGCGATGAAAAACTGTTTTTT.